Sequencing of this T cell receptor (beta chain) was carried out in a study of blood T cell repertoires in COVID-19. Method: immunoSEQ multiplex PCR; TCRdb's copy keeps in-frame clones and lacks some. The sample holds approximately 210,000 clones; around nine tenths are singletons and the top ten take under 5.5%. This CDR3 is 15 amino acids long. Germline V lookup: CDR1 SGHVS, CDR2 FNYEAQ. Trimming removed 4 bases from V and 5 bases from J, with 14 bases in between. V usage is TRBV7-6 and J usage is TRBJ2-2, with D possibly matching TRBD1 (5 bases). The sequence was obtained from a woman aged 40 to 50 with acute or convalescent COVID-19. The sample was peripheral blood. The CDR3: CASSSRQGQTGELFF. The CDR3 DNA reads as TGTGCCAGCAGCTCCAGGCAGGGTCAAACCGGGGAGCTGTTTTTT.